These 28 T cell receptor beta chains originate from one sample sequenced in a study of cytomegalovirus exposure and HLA in healthy donors. PCR amplification relied on 60 Vbeta primers (plus 13 Jbeta primers). Repertoires were generated with immunoSEQ multiplex PCR, while TCRdb's copy carries only in-frame clones and drops some. The table records some 120,000 clones, 79% of them present only once. Sequenced: PBMCs. The receptor set was obtained from a woman aged 18-29 years in good health and CMV-seropositive.

This rearrangement joins TRBV6-5 to TRBJ2-1, with 10 bases identical to TRBD2. V trimming: 6 bases; J trimming: 8 bases; junction bases outside the gene matches: 10. The CDR3 contains 15 residues. The germline V gene encodes CDR1 MNHEY and CDR2 SVGAGI. CDR3 DNA: TGTGCCAGCAGCCAAGTACTAGCGGGGCGGGATGAGCAGTTCTTC. Its protein is CASSQVLAGRDEQFF.

This chain links TRBV14 with TRBJ2-7; D gene ambiguous. CDR1 is SGHDN and CDR2 is FVKESK in the germline V gene. CDR3 size: 13 residues. Trimming shortened V by 3 bases and J by 3 bases, and 9 bases separated the two germline ends. The CDR3 loop is CASSHLRDYEQYF. The CDR3 DNA follows: TGTGCCAGCAGCCACCTAAGAGACTACGAGCAGTACTTC.

In its sample, this clone was seen a few times. The chain uses TRBV13 and TRBJ2-2; possible D gene TRBD2, 6 bases. Trimming left V 0 bases short and J 5 bases short, with 13 bases between. This CDR3 region has 16 residues. Germline CDR1 reads PRHDT; CDR2 reads FYEKMQ (reference sequence). The CDR3 is CASSLGGTWGTGELFF. In DNA, the CDR3 is TGTGCCAGCAGCTTAGGGGGGACTTGGGGTACCGGGGAGCTGTTTTTT.

The chain uses TRBV11-2 and TRBJ2-3; D ambiguous. Trimming took 6 bases from V and 4 from J, leaving 20 bases between them. Germline loops: CDR1 SGHAT, CDR2 FQNNGV. This CDR3 contains 16 residues. This CDR3 is CASRSYRFPQADTQYF. In DNA, the CDR3 is TGTGCCAGCAGATCCTATAGATTCCCTCAGGCAGATACGCAGTATTTT.

V gene TRBV7-9 combines with J gene TRBJ2-6, with D possibly matching TRBD2 (6 bases). Germline V lookup: CDR1 SEHNR, CDR2 FQNEAQ (reference sequence). Trimming took off 1 base at V and 1 base at J, with 17 bases between the two ends. The CDR3 has 19 amino acids. The CDR3 here is CASSLVGGRAVSGANVLTF. The CDR3 region has the DNA TGTGCCAGCAGCTTAGTCGGGGGACGGGCTGTTTCTGGGGCCAACGTCCTGACTTTC. The full variable domain, in which reference TRBV7-9 and TRBJ2-6 provide the parts outside the CDR3, is DTGVSQNPRHKITKRGQNVTFRCDPISEHNRLYWYRQTLGQGPEFLTYFQNEAQLEKSRLLSDRFSAERPKGSFSTLEIQRTEQGDSAMYLCASSLVGGRAVSGANVLTFGAGSRLTVL.

The chain recombines TRBV5-1 with TRBJ2-7; D is possibly TRBD2 (5 bases). The length of the CDR3 is 15 residues. Per germline, CDR1 SGHRS and CDR2 YFSETQ. Trimming removed 0 bases from V and 5 bases from J, with 15 bases in between. The CDR3 nucleotides are TGCGCCAGCAGCTTGGAAGGGTACGGGATCGACGAGCAGTACTTC. It encodes CASSLEGYGIDEQYF.

The J gene is TRBJ2-7, the V gene TRBV7-3, with D tentatively TRBD2 (6 bases). This CDR3 is 14 amino acids long. Trimming took 5 bases from V and 2 from J, leaving 13 bases between them. Germline CDR1 is SGHTA and CDR2 is FQGTGA. CDR3 residues: CASSPSGEAYEQYF. Written as DNA, the CDR3 is TGTGCCAGCAGCCCCTCCGGGGAGGCCTACGAGCAGTACTTC. Complete variable domain (other parts from reference TRBV7-3 and TRBJ2-7): GAGVSQTPSNKVTEKGKYVELRCDPISGHTALYWYRQSLGQGPEFLIYFQGTGAADDSGLPNDRFFAVRPEGSVSTLKIQRTERGDSAVYLCASSPSGEAYEQYFGPGTRLTVT.

This clone was detected only once. The CDR3 loop reads CASSCRDFFCMNTEAFF. In nucleotides, the CDR3 is TGTGCCAGCAGTTGCCGGGACTTTTTTTGTATGAACACTGAAGCTTTCTTT. This rearrangement joins TRBV27 to TRBJ1-1, with D maybe TRBD1 (5 bases). The V end was cut by 4 bases, the J end by 0 bases, with 18 bases between. CDR3 length equals 17 residues. The germline gives CDR1 MNHEY, CDR2 SMNVEV (reference sequence).

The rearrangement uses TRBV27 and TRBJ1-2, with D unresolved. Looked up from germline, CDR1 is MNHEY and CDR2 is SMNVEV (reference sequence). Deletions cut 7 bases from V and 8 bases from J, with 14 bases between. The CDR3 length is 12 residues. CDR3 residues: CASTEEVGGYTF. DNA for the CDR3: TGTGCCAGCACCGAGGAGGTCGGCGGCTACACCTTC.

This sequence joins TRBV2 and TRBJ1-2; no definite D call. Germline V gene sequence: CDR1 SNHLY, CDR2 FYNNEI. The CDR3 consists of 13 residues. V was cut by 2 bases and J by 5 bases, with 9 bases left in between. In DNA form, the CDR3 reads TGTGCCAGCAGTGAATTGGAGCAGTATGGCTACACCTTC. Translated, it gives CASSELEQYGYTF. Looking up the rest from reference TRBV2 and TRBJ1-2 gives the full variable domain: EPEVTQTPSHQVTQMGQEVILRCVPISNHLYFYWYRQILGQKVEFLVSFYNNEISEKSEIFDDQFSVERPDGSNFTLKIRSTKLEDSAMYFCASSELEQYGYTFGSGTRLTVV.

The chain has TRBV6-5 and TRBJ2-5; 11 bases fit TRBD2. The J call may be mistaken, given a closer DNA end match to TRBJ2-7. The CDR3 sequence is 14 residues long. Germline values: CDR1 MNHEY, CDR2 SVGAGI. The CDR3 region is CASSPSGRYDEQYF. The CDR3 bases are TGTGCCAGCAGCCCTAGCGGGAGGTACGACGAGCAGTACTTC.

The V call is TRBV28, the J call TRBJ1-2; D possibly corresponds to TRBD1 (5 bases). The CDR3 contains 13 residues. In germline, CDR1 is MDHEN, CDR2 SYDVKM. The V end was cut by 6 bases, the J end by 4 bases, with 12 bases between. As DNA, the CDR3 is TGTGCCAGCAGGGTGGGGACTAGCTATGGCTACACCTTC. Amino acid sequence: CASRVGTSYGYTF.

The chain links TRBV19 to TRBJ1-5; TRBD1 is a possible D gene (6 bases). The CDR3 runs 13 residues. The V gene lost 9 bases and the J gene lost 7 bases, with 16 bases spanning the gap. The germline gives CDR1 LNHDA, CDR2 SQIVND (reference sequence). Here the CDR3 reads CASARGGVQPQHF. CDR3 in DNA: TGTGCCAGCGCCCGAGGGGGGGTGCAGCCCCAGCATTTT.

The chain uses TRBV4-1 and TRBJ2-1, with D uncertain. Germline CDR1 MGHRA, CDR2 YSYEKL. Trimming shortened V by 2 bases and J by 3 bases, and 11 bases separated the two germline ends. The CDR3 sequence is 15 residues long. The CDR3 DNA reads as TGCGCCAGCAGCCAACGCGCGGTTAACTACAATGAGCAGTTCTTC. This encodes CASSQRAVNYNEQFF.

This chain connects TRBV19 to TRBJ1-1; the D is unclear. V was shortened by 5 bases and J by 0 bases, with 10 bases between the two germline ends. This CDR3 has 14 residues. Germline CDR1 reads LNHDA; CDR2 reads SQIVND (reference sequence). The DNA for the CDR3 is TGTGCCAGTAGTGTCAAGCCGATGAACACTGAAGCTTTCTTT. This encodes CASSVKPMNTEAFF. The whole variable domain, remainder taken from reference TRBV19 and TRBJ1-1, is DGGITQSPKYLFRKEGQNVTLSCEQNLNHDAMYWYRQDPGQGLRLIYYSQIVNDFQKGDIAEGYSVSREKKESFPLTVTSAQKNPTAFYLCASSVKPMNTEAFFGQGTRLTVV.

This clone showed up just once. V and J are TRBV5-1 and TRBJ2-7; 8 bases match TRBD1. The CDR3 runs to 14 residues. Unmatched junction bases numbered 5, after V lost 3 bases and J lost 3 bases. Germline V gene sequence: CDR1 SGHRS, CDR2 YFSETQ. In DNA form, the CDR3 reads TGCGCCAGCAGCTCCGGACAGGGCCACTACGAGCAGTACTTC. It specifies CASSSGQGHYEQYF.

The CDR3 loop is CASSARGEVNAYEQYF. For the CDR3, the DNA is TGTGCCAGCAGCGCCCGCGGAGAGGTCAATGCCTACGAGCAGTACTTC. The V call is TRBV9, the J call TRBJ2-7; D unresolved. V gave up 3 bases and J gave up 2 bases, with 18 bases separating them. CDR3 length: 16 residues. The germline gives CDR1 SGDLS, CDR2 YYNGEE.

In its sample, this clone was seen once. The chain carries TRBV5-4 and TRBJ2-7; 9 nucleotides match TRBD1. In germline, CDR1 is SGHNT, CDR2 YYREEE (reference sequence). V lost 3 bases and J lost 7; bases outside the gene matches: 8. The CDR3 is 14 amino acids. CDR3 loop: CASSSPQGAGEQYF. Here the CDR3 DNA reads TGTGCCAGCAGCTCTCCACAGGGGGCGGGGGAGCAGTACTTC. Filled out from reference TRBV5-4 and TRBJ2-7, the complete variable domain reads ETGVTQSPTHLIKTRGQQVTLRCSSQSGHNTVSWYQQALGQGPQFIFQYYREEENGRGNFPPRFSGLQFPNYSSELNVNALELDDSALYLCASSSPQGAGEQYFGPGTRLTVT.

The chain joins TRBV7-8 to TRBJ2-1; 8 bases match TRBD1. V was clipped by 4 bases and J by 9 bases; unmatched bases: 11. The CDR3 is made up of 15 amino acids. CDR1 SGHVS and CDR2 FQNEAQ come from the germline V gene. The CDR3 here is CASSSFGQGRAEQFF. For the CDR3, the DNA is TGTGCCAGCAGCTCCTTCGGACAGGGTAGAGCTGAGCAGTTCTTC.

The chain recombines TRBV30 with TRBJ2-7, with no clear D. The CDR3 has 10 residues. Per germline, CDR1 GTSNPN and CDR2 SVGIG (reference sequence). The V and J ends lost 0 bases and 9 bases respectively, with 6 bases between them. The CDR3 nucleotides read TGTGCCTGGAGTGTACTCCGGCAGTACTTC. This encodes CAWSVLRQYF.

The V call is TRBV19, the J call TRBJ2-7; tentative D call: TRBD2 (6 bases). V gave up 5 bases and J gave up 6 bases, with 14 bases separating them. CDR3 length: 13 amino acids. Looked up from germline, CDR1 is LNHDA and CDR2 is SQIVND (reference sequence). As DNA, the CDR3 is TGTGCCAGTAGTCCCTCACTAGCTAGCGAGCAGTACTTC. It yields the protein CASSPSLASEQYF.

V gene TRBV30 combines with J gene TRBJ2-5, with 7 bases fitting TRBD1. The end of the DNA fits TRBJ2-7 better, so the J call may be wrong. CDR1 GTSNPN and CDR2 SVGIG come from the germline V gene (reference sequence). The CDR3 consists of 15 residues. The CDR3 sequence: CAWSWDSTFSYEQYF. The CDR3 region has the DNA TGTGCCTGGAGTTGGGACAGCACTTTCTCCTACGAGCAGTACTTC.

The rearrangement uses TRBV19 and TRBJ1-5; perhaps TRBD1 as D (6 bases). Germline V gives CDR1 LNHDA, CDR2 SQIVND (reference sequence). There are 12 residues in the CDR3. The V end lost 10 bases, the J end lost 5 bases, and 12 bases lay between the germline ends. The CDR3 DNA sequence: TGTGCCACTAAATACAGGGATCAGCCCCAGCATTTT. Translated: CATKYRDQPQHF.

The genes are TRBV6-1 and TRBJ1-5, with a weak D call TRBD1 (6 bases). This CDR3 spans 17 amino acids. Trimming stripped 2 bases from V and 2 bases from J, with 16 bases between. Germline CDR1 MNHNS, CDR2 SASEGT. For the CDR3, the DNA is TGTGCCAGCAGTGAAAACAGGGAATTTAGTGGCAATCAGCCCCAGCATTTT. Its protein is CASSENREFSGNQPQHF.

The chain has TRBV19 and TRBJ2-7; TRBD1 matches 9 bases. Germline trimming cut 5 bases from V and 12 bases from J; bases unmatched to any gene: 14. Looked up from germline, CDR1 is LNHDA and CDR2 is SQIVND (reference sequence). This CDR3 contains 14 residues. The DNA for the CDR3 is TGTGCCAGTAGTTTAGGGACAGGGATAAACCGCCCGTACTTC. It encodes CASSLGTGINRPYF.

This clone has only one observation. This chain uses TRBV7-6 with TRBJ2-2; 11 nucleotides align to TRBD1. The CDR3 has 15 amino acids. After removal of 6 bases from V and 6 bases from J, the junction contained 6 bases not matched to a gene. Per germline, CDR1 SGHVS and CDR2 FNYEAQ. The CDR3 is CASSRGQGGPGELFF. Here the CDR3 DNA reads TGTGCCAGCAGTCGGGGACAGGGGGGGCCCGGGGAGCTGTTTTTT.

This clone was seen a handful of times. V gene TRBV6-1 combines with J gene TRBJ2-1; the match to TRBD2 covers 7 bases. The CDR3 spans 14 residues. Germline V CDR1 and CDR2: MNHNS, SASEGT. V was clipped by 11 bases and J by 9 bases; unmatched bases: 16. The chain's CDR3 is CAGSLGGEESEQFF. CDR3 nucleotide sequence: TGTGCCGGTTCTCTTGGGGGGGAGGAGAGTGAGCAGTTCTTC.

V usage is TRBV27 and J usage is TRBJ2-7; TRBD2 might be the D (7 bases). This CDR3 contains 14 residues. CDR1 is MNHEY, CDR2 SMNVEV, per germline (reference sequence). Trimming left V 7 bases short and J 0 bases short, with 13 bases between. CDR3 protein: CASKEGGSSYEQYF. The CDR3 nucleotides read TGTGCCAGCAAAGAGGGGGGGAGCTCCTACGAGCAGTACTTC.